The 15 T cell receptor beta chains below were found in one sample sequenced in a study of post-analysis software for immune sequencing data. Overall study findings and caveats: The study found TRBV5-6, TRBV5-1 and TRBV20-1 among 5 or 6 TRBV segments more frequent in patients than controls.

Their antigens are not known. Prepared libraries of TCR beta cDNA carried unique molecular identifiers. TCRdb used MiXCR to reprocess the PCR reads, holding one entry per CDR3 protein. The sample shows around 710,000 distinct CDR3 sequences, about 43% of them seen only once. What was sequenced was blood. The receptors originated from a girl between 10 and 17 years old with multiple sclerosis.

The CDR3 coding sequence is TGCAGTGCCCGGACTAGCGGGAGAACCTACGAGCAGTACTTC. It specifies CSARTSGRTYEQYF. V gene TRBV20-1 combines with J gene TRBJ2-4; 13 positions match TRBD2. Near its end, the DNA agrees better with TRBJ2-7, so the J call may be wrong. The germline V gene encodes CDR1 DFQATT and CDR2 SNEGSKA (reference sequence). This CDR3 is built from 14 residues.

Only one count was recorded for this clonotype. The CDR3 is CAISPVGEGEKLFF. The CDR3 nucleotides read TGTGCCATCAGCCCCGTGGGGGAGGGTGAAAAACTGTTTTTT. The V and J genes are TRBV10-3 and TRBJ1-4, with TRBD1 as a possible D gene (5 bases). V was trimmed by 6 bases and J by 7 bases, leaving 15 bases between them. CDR3 length: 14 amino acids. Germline loops: CDR1 ENHRY, CDR2 SYGVKD.

This clonotype was detected once. This chain joins TRBV24-1 and TRBJ2-3; D uncertain. The CDR3 sequence is 13 residues long. Trimming removed 3 bases at V and 7 bases at J, with 10 bases between. The germline gives CDR1 KGHDR, CDR2 SFDVKD. CDR3 nucleotide sequence: TGTGCCACCAGTGATCAATCGGTGAATACGCAGTATTTT. Its protein is CATSDQSVNTQYF.

The genes are TRBV12-3 or TRBV12-4 and TRBJ1-2; TRBD1 is a possible D gene (6 bases). This CDR3 has 15 residues. V lost 0 bases and J lost 4, with 12 bases in between. DNA of the CDR3: TGTGCCAGCAGTTTAGCGGGGGGCAAGAGCTATGGCTACACCTTC. Its translation: CASSLAGGKSYGYTF.

The sample holds a few counts of this clonotype. The CDR3, as DNA: TGTGCCAGCAGCTTGGGGACTAGCGGGATCACAGATACGCAGTATTTT. Encoded protein: CASSLGTSGITDTQYF. This chain connects TRBV5-4 to TRBJ2-3; the match to TRBD2 covers 12 bases. From germline, CDR1 is SGHNT and CDR2 YYREEE (reference sequence). The V gene end was trimmed by 0 bases and the J gene end by 2 bases; junction bases not matched to a gene: 1. This CDR3 contains 16 residues.

The chain couples TRBV7-3 to TRBJ1-6; D gene ambiguous. Per germline, CDR1 SGHTA and CDR2 FQGTGA. The CDR3 extends over 16 amino acids. V was shortened by 8 bases and J by 7 bases, with 21 bases between the two germline ends. The CDR3 loop reads CASSHAEGRGNSPLHF. The DNA of the CDR3 is TGTGCCAGCTCCCACGCCGAAGGACGGGGAAATTCACCCCTCCACTTT.

This clonotype has more than one count but fewer than ten. The chain couples TRBV4-3 to TRBJ2-3; 13 bases fit TRBD2. Germline V CDR1 and CDR2: LGHNA, YSLEER. The junction had 7 bases not matched to a gene; V was cut back by 3 bases and J by 4 bases. This CDR3 comprises 17 residues. CDR3 bases: TGCGCCAGCAGCCAGAGACTAGCGGGAGGCGGGGCAGATACGCAGTATTTT. Encoded protein: CASSQRLAGGGADTQYF.

A few counts support this clonotype. The V call is TRBV7-2, the J call TRBJ1-2; D remains unclear. The ends were cut back, 4 bases at V and 2 bases at J, with 14 bases in the middle. This CDR3 has 15 residues. Per germline, CDR1 SGHTA and CDR2 FQGNSA. The CDR3 region is CASSSDEWANYGYTF. The CDR3 nucleotides read TGTGCCAGCAGCTCCGATGAGTGGGCGAACTATGGCTACACCTTC.

The chain recombines TRBV30 with TRBJ2-1, with D possibly matching TRBD2 (6 bases). The V and J ends lost 2 bases and 3 bases respectively, with 14 bases between them. This CDR3 has 15 residues. Germline-derived CDR1 and CDR2 are GTSNPN and SVGIG (reference sequence). For the CDR3, the DNA is TGTGCCTGGAGTCCGCTTCCCGGGAGCTACAATGAGCAGTTCTTC. Amino acids: CAWSPLPGSYNEQFF.

The chain has TRBV6-5 and TRBJ2-4; perhaps TRBD2 as D (6 bases). The J call may be wrong; the DNA end is better matched by TRBJ2-7. CDR3 length: 16 residues. The germline CDR1 and CDR2 sequences are MNHEY and SVGAGI. CDR3: CASSYSGGDGAYEQYF. The DNA of the CDR3 is TGTGCCAGCAGTTACTCAGGAGGGGACGGAGCCTACGAGCAGTACTTC.

V gene TRBV6-6 combines with J gene TRBJ2-7; a weak D match, TRBD2 (6 bases). This CDR3 spans 14 amino acids. Germline CDR1 reads MNHNY; CDR2 reads SVGAGI (reference sequence). V lost 5 bases and J lost 2, with 13 bases in between. The DNA of the CDR3 is TGTGCCAGCAGTCGACGGGAGACCCCCTACGAGCAGTACTTC. Its protein is CASSRRETPYEQYF.

The chain carries TRBV6-2 or TRBV6-3 and TRBJ2-1, with TRBD2 matching over 13 bases. The trim removed 5 bases at V and 8 bases at J, leaving 6 bases unmatched. The CDR3 length is 15 residues. In germline, CDR1 is MNHEY, CDR2 SVGEGT. The CDR3 protein is CASSRLAGGFDEQFF. As DNA, the CDR3 is TGTGCCAGCAGTCGACTAGCGGGAGGCTTCGATGAGCAGTTCTTC.

This chain connects TRBV20-1 to TRBJ1-1; 9 bases match TRBD1. The CDR3 contains 12 residues. Trimming removed 4 bases from V and 11 bases from J; junction bases left unmatched: 8. Germline V gene lookup returns CDR1 DFQATT and CDR2 SNEGSKA (reference sequence). CDR3 amino acids: CSATRQGGVAFF. The CDR3 DNA sequence: TGCAGTGCTACGAGACAGGGGGGTGTCGCTTTCTTT.

V is TRBV12-3 or TRBV12-4 and J is TRBJ2-3, with TRBD1 matching over 9 bases. CDR3 length equals 15 residues. V lost 6 bases, J lost 6 bases, and 10 bases stayed unmatched. CDR3 sequence reads: CASRSGTGTPDTQYF. The CDR3 bases are TGTGCCAGCAGATCCGGGACAGGGACGCCTGATACGCAGTATTTT.

In this sample, this clonotype turned up a few times. V usage is TRBV27 and J usage is TRBJ2-7; 7 nucleotides align to TRBD1. The germline V gene encodes CDR1 MNHEY and CDR2 SMNVEV (reference sequence). After removal of 11 bases from V and 2 bases from J, the junction contained 12 bases not matched to a gene. The CDR3 has 14 residues. The DNA of the CDR3 is TGTGCCTCCCGCCGACAGGGTGGGACCTACGAGCAGTACTTC. The encoded protein is CASRRQGGTYEQYF.